This T cell receptor (beta chain) was retrieved from a study of patients and donors after allogeneic stem cell transplantation. Germline V gene data show CDR1 as SGHVS and CDR2 as FNYEAQ. The CDR3 runs to 14 residues. Trimming at V came to 5 bases and at J to 6 bases, leaving 7 bases not matched to a gene. In its sample, this clonotype was seen many times. Each CDR3 protein gets one entry after TCRdb re-called the RT-PCR reads with MiXCR. The table records 20,000 or so distinct CDR3 sequences, approximately 4.4% of them present only once. The sequencing sample was made of blood, either unsorted or a sorted T cell fraction (not recorded which). The chain combines TRBV7-6 with TRBJ2-1; 7 bases match TRBD1. This clonotype was obtained from a human donor who was either an allogeneic HSCT recipient or a stem cell or donor lymphocyte infusion donor (not recorded which). It is not recorded whose cells these are; they may come from a transplant donor. The DNA for the CDR3 is TGTGCCAGCAGCGAAGGGGGCTTGGGCAATGAGCAGTTCTTC. Amino acid sequence: CASSEGGLGNEQFF.